The rows below give T cell receptor beta chains drawn from one sample of a study of technical replicates of blood from several donors. TCRdb's copy holds only in-frame clones and misses some; the assay was immunoSEQ multiplex PCR. The data hold 65,000 to 95,000 clones, with under 95% observed a single time. Material: T cells isolated from PBMCs. Receptors were obtained from a human donor in good health. CDR3s include the opening cysteine and the closing phenylalanine or tryptophan. The D gene is left open where the match is weak. The size field is filled for only some rows; it gives once, few, many or a size class.

V: TRBV2
size: .
D: TRBD1
J: TRBJ2-1
DNA: TGTGCCAGCAGCCTACAGGGGTCTACAAATGAGCAGTTCTTC
CDR3: CASSLQGSTNEQFF

V: TRBV9
size: once
D: TRBD2
J: TRBJ2-1
DNA: TGTGCCAGCAGCGTACCGACTAGCGGGGAGTACTACAATGAGCAGTTCTTC
CDR3: CASSVPTSGEYYNEQFF

V: TRBV14
size: .
D: TRBD2
J: TRBJ2-1
DNA: TGTGCCAGCAGCCAAGGAGCGGGAGGTTACAATGAGCAGTTCTTC
CDR3: CASSQGAGGYNEQFF

V: TRBV5-6
size: .
D: .
J: TRBJ1-2
DNA: TGTGCCAGCAGCCTAAGACAGGCTCCCATTCATGGCTACACCTTC
CDR3: CASSLRQAPIHGYTF

V: TRBV29-1
size: .
D: .
J: TRBJ2-1
DNA: TGCAGCGTCCGGACGGGAGCCTACAATGAGCAGTTCTTC
CDR3: CSVRTGAYNEQFF

V: TRBV5-6
size: once
D: .
J: TRBJ2-3
DNA: TGTGCCAGCAGCTTGTTGGAAGAGTTCGGCAGGGACACAGATACGCAGTATTTT
CDR3: CASSLLEEFGRDTDTQYF

V: TRBV11-3
size: .
D: .
J: TRBJ2-1
DNA: TGTGCCAGCAGCGACGTTCGGGGAGCCCCGTCGAACAATGAGCAGTTCTTC
CDR3: CASSDVRGAPSNNEQFF

V: TRBV7-8
size: .
D: TRBD1
J: TRBJ2-2
DNA: TGTGCCAGCAACGACAGGGGGCTGGACACCGGGGAGCTGTTTTTT
CDR3: CASNDRGLDTGELFF

V: TRBV10-2
size: .
D: .
J: TRBJ2-5
DNA: TGCGCCACTTCGGACACCTATCAAGAGACCCAGTACTTC
CDR3: CATSDTYQETQYF

V: TRBV4-2
size: .
D: TRBD2
J: TRBJ2-1
DNA: TGTGCCAGCAGCCCATCTCTAGCGGGGGGGCTTCGGAATGAGCAGTTCTTC
CDR3: CASSPSLAGGLRNEQFF

V: TRBV5-4
size: once
D: .
J: TRBJ2-1
DNA: TGTGCCAGCAGCCCCCATGTGGGGGAGGGGGGCTACAATGAGCAGTTCTTC
CDR3: CASSPHVGEGGYNEQFF

V: TRBV21-1
size: .
D: .
J: TRBJ2-1
DNA: TGTGCCAGCAGCAAGCGGGAGCAACCCAGCTCCTACAATGAGCAGTTCTTC
CDR3: CASSKREQPSSYNEQFF

V: TRBV7-9
size: once
D: .
J: TRBJ2-7
DNA: TGTGCCAGCAGCTTAGCTTTGGACTACCAGTACTTC
CDR3: CASSLALDYQYF

V: TRBV6-5
size: .
D: TRBD1
J: TRBJ1-1
DNA: TGTGCCAGCAGTGCCAGGGGGGATTCTAGGACTGAAGCTTTCTTT
CDR3: CASSARGDSRTEAFF